These T cell receptor beta chains were read from a single sample in a study of cytomegalovirus exposure and HLA in healthy donors. The data were produced by immunoSEQ multiplex PCR, yet TCRdb's version contains in-frame clones alone and is incomplete. The sample holds approximately 190,000 clones, around 83% seen once. The sequenced sample was PBMCs. Receptor source: a man aged 35-49 years in good health and CMV-seropositive. Each CDR3 is given with its conserved first and last residue. The order of the fields is D gene, V gene, J gene, clone size, CDR3 length, CDR3 protein. A D gene is named only where the DNA matches it firmly. Some rows have no size entry. The others give once, few or many, or a class for an expanded clone.

.	TRBV19	TRBJ1-5	.	13	CASSTQGLPPQHF
.	TRBV19	TRBJ2-1	.	15	CASDSGLAWVNEQFF
TRBD1	TRBV27	TRBJ2-7	.	13	CASSWGTGFEQYF
TRBD1	TRBV19	TRBJ1-2	once	15	CASLKQGSTNYGYTF
TRBD1	TRBV4-1	TRBJ2-6	.	18	CASSQTGTGARRANVLTF
TRBD1	TRBV5-1	TRBJ1-2	.	14	CASSSGGANYGYTF
TRBD1	TRBV4-3	TRBJ1-5	.	17	CASSSPYWTGLNQPQHF
.	TRBV27	TRBJ2-3	once	11	CASSLGQTQYF
TRBD1	TRBV25-1	TRBJ1-2	.	13	CASGTGEDYGYTF
TRBD1	TRBV7-9	TRBJ1-1	.	14	CSSSSRGQTTEAFF
TRBD1	TRBV5-1	TRBJ1-1	once	14	CASSPGGTNTEAFF
TRBD1	TRBV5-1	TRBJ2-1	.	16	CASSLGFETGINEQFF
TRBD1	TRBV11-2	TRBJ2-7	.	15	CASSPQGALAYEQYF
TRBD1	TRBV5-6	TRBJ2-2	.	16	CASSLVQGGNTGELFF
.	TRBV5-1	TRBJ2-5	.	16	CASSSFRGGTQETQYF
.	TRBV7-9	TRBJ1-1	.	13	CASSLKGGTEAFF
TRBD1	TRBV5-4	TRBJ2-7	few	15	CASSLAGTGSYEQYF
TRBD1	TRBV27	TRBJ2-7	.	14	CASSSGTGGTEQYF
TRBD2	TRBV9	TRBJ2-7	.	14	CASRRTSGSYEQYF
.	TRBV6-6	TRBJ1-1	once	15	CASSYNYRVNTEAFF
.	TRBV28	TRBJ1-1	.	12	CASSSGSGRAFF
TRBD2	TRBV28	TRBJ2-1	.	21	CASSLGRKSGLAGGYYNEQFF
.	TRBV28	TRBJ1-1	.	17	CASSFAGAVRVNTEAFF
.	TRBV27	TRBJ2-1	.	16	CASSLSGAEGYNEQFF
TRBD1	TRBV28	TRBJ2-3	.	12	CASSVTGGRGYF
TRBD2	TRBV28	TRBJ2-1	.	16	CASSLAGGTPYNEQFF
.	TRBV7-8	TRBJ2-1	.	14	CASSLELGRREQFF
TRBD2	TRBV6-4	TRBJ2-3	.	17	CASSDSIGGVGTDTQYF
.	TRBV28	TRBJ2-7	.	11	CASGRLLEQYF
.	TRBV30	TRBJ2-7	.	12	CAWTRTGFEQYF
TRBD1	TRBV2	TRBJ2-3	.	19	CARARDRVYTTTSTDTQYF
TRBD2	TRBV4-3	TRBJ2-2	.	17	CASSLAPSGRMGGELFF
.	TRBV7-6	TRBJ2-7	.	13	CASSRDRPYEQYF
.	TRBV28	TRBJ2-7	.	12	CASSSIRDEQYF
TRBD1	TRBV6-5	TRBJ1-3	few	15	CASSYLGQGRDTIYF
.	TRBV5-1	TRBJ2-7	.	13	CASSSGTAYEQYF
TRBD1	TRBV5-4	TRBJ2-6	.	18	CASSLDQHRGTGANVLTF
.	TRBV28	TRBJ1-1	.	14	CASSSHRVDTEAFF
.	TRBV7-9	TRBJ2-3	.	15	CAGTRLGQPTDTQYF
.	TRBV5-1	TRBJ2-6	.	16	CASSLAPGAGANVLTF
.	TRBV18	TRBJ2-7	.	12	CASSPGAYEQYF
.	TRBV29-1	TRBJ1-3	once	16	CSGMAPARGSGNTIYF
TRBD2	TRBV7-2	TRBJ2-7	.	16	CASSLVSSGSSYEQYF